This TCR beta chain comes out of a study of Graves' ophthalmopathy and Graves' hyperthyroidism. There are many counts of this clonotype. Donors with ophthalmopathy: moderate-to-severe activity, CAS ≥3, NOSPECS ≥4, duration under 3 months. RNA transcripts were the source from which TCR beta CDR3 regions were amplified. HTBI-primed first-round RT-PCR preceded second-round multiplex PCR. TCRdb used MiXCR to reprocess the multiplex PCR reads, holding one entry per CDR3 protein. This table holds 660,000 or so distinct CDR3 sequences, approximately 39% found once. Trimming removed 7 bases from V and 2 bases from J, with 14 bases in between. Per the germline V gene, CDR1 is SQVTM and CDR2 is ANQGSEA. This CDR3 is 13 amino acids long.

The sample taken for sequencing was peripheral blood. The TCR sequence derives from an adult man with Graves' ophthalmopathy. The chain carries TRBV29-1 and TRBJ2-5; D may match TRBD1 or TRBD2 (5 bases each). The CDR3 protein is CSGSGTAQETQYF. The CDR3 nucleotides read TGCAGCGGATCCGGGACCGCTCAAGAGACCCAGTACTTC.